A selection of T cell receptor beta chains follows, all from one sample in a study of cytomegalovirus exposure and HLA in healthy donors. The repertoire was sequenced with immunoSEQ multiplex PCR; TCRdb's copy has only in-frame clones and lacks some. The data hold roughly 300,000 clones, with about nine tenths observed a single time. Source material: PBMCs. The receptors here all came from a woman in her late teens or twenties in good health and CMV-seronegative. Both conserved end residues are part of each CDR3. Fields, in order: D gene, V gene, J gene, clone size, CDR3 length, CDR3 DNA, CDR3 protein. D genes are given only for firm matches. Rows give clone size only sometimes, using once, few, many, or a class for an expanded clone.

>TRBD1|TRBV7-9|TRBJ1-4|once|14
TGTGCCAGCAGCCGGGACAGCTCTAATGAAAAACTGTTTTTT
CASSRDSSNEKLFF
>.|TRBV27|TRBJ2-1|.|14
TGTGCCAGCAGTTACTTAGCGGCCTACAATGAGCAGTTCTTC
CASSYLAAYNEQFF
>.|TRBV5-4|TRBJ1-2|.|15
TGTGCCAGCAGCTTGGCCGACTCAGATACCTATGGCTACACCTTC
CASSLADSDTYGYTF
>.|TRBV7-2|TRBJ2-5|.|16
TGTGCCAGCAGCTTGTTGAGGGGCGGGGCAGAAGAGACCCAGTACTTC
CASSLLRGGAEETQYF
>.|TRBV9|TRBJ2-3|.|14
TGTGCCAGCAGCCCCCGGGATCCCCAAGATACGCAGTATTTT
CASSPRDPQDTQYF
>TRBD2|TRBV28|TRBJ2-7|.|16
TGTGCCAGCAGTTTTGGTTTGGCGGGAGGCTCCTACGAGCAGTACTTC
CASSFGLAGGSYEQYF
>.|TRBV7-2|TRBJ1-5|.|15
TGTGCCAGCAGCTTATCAGGGCTCAGCAATCAGCCCCAGCATTTT
CASSLSGLSNQPQHF
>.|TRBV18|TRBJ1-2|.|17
TGTGCCAGCTCACCGGTCCAGGGGTCAGGGGCCCAGTATGGCTACACCTTC
CASSPVQGSGAQYGYTF
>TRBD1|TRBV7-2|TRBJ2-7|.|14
TGTGCCAGCAGCCCAACAGGGGGCATCGACGAGCAGTACTTC
CASSPTGGIDEQYF
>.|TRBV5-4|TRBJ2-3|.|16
TGTGCCAGCAGCCAACAAGCGGAACCTAGCACAGATACGCAGTATTTT
CASSQQAEPSTDTQYF
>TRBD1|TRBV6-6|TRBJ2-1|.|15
TGTGCCAGCAGTTATAGCAGACAGGGGCTCAATGAGCAGTTCTTC
CASSYSRQGLNEQFF
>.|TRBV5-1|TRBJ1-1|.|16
TGCGCCAGCAGCTTGGGGAACCAGGGGAAGAACACTGAAGCTTTCTTT
CASSLGNQGKNTEAFF
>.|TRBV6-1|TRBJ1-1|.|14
TGTGCCAGCAGTGAAACAGAGGGATACACTGAAGCTTTCTTT
CASSETEGYTEAFF
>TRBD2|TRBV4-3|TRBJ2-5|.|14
TGCGCCAGCAGCCAATCGGGAGGGCAAGAGACCCAGTACTTC
CASSQSGGQETQYF
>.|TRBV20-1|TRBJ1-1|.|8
TGCAGTGCTAGTGGCGGGGCGTTT
CSASGGAF
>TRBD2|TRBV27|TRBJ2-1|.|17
TGTGCCAGCAGTTTATCCCGGGACTATCGTCTGTACAATGAGCAGTTCTTC
CASSLSRDYRLYNEQFF
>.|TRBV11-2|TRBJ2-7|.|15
TGTGCCAGCAGCCGCGCAGGGGATCCCGACTACGAGCAGTACTTC
CASSRAGDPDYEQYF
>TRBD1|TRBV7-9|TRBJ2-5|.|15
TGTGCCAGCAGCCGCGGACAGGGGGAATGGGAGACCCAGTACTTC
CASSRGQGEWETQYF
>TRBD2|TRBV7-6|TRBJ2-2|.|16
TGTGCCAGCAGCTTAGAGGCGGGAGGGAACACCGGGGAGCTGTTTTTT
CASSLEAGGNTGELFF
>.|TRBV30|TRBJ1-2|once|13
TGTGCCTGGACCCCATCCCCTAACTATGGCTACACCTTC
CAWTPSPNYGYTF
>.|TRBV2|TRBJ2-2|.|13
TGTGCCAGCAGTGAATGGGGCGCCGGGGAGCTGTTTTTT
CASSEWGAGELFF
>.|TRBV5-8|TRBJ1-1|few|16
TGTGCCAGCACCCCCACGGTGGTGGTTATGAACACTGAAGCTTTCTTT
CASTPTVVVMNTEAFF
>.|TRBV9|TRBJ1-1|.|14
TGTGCCAGCAGCGTAGATGCCGGGAACACTGAAGCTTTCTTT
CASSVDAGNTEAFF